At least ten counts were recorded for the clone carrying this TCR beta chain. Its antigen is unidentified. The sample is drawn from a study of T-cell reconstitution after alpha-beta-depleted transplantation in children. Study-level findings and limits: Surviving recipient cells, namely T cells and thymic progenitors, were the source of high day-60 TCRbeta diversity in some patients. Roughly two months post-transplant, alpha-beta T cells reportedly originated from several hundred graft clones that had expanded.

V lost 4 bases to trimming and J lost 2 bases, with 19 bases between them. Germline V CDR1 and CDR2: SQVTM, ANQGSEA. The length of the CDR3 is 16 residues. It was with unique molecular identifiers that the TCRbeta library was prepared. MiXCR, applied by TCRdb to the PCR reads, yields one record per CDR3 protein. The sample records 580,000 or so distinct CDR3 sequences, 20% to 25% being singletons. This TCR was recovered from a boy less than two years old who had a stem cell transplant for acute myeloid leukemia, so the T cells may come from the graft donor. The chain uses TRBV29-1 and TRBJ2-3, with D perhaps TRBD2 (5 bases). The source was PBMCs, mostly from graft donor cells, collected 360 days after TCRalphabeta/CD19-depleted stem cell transplant. CDR3 amino acids: CSVAGSPLHPTDTQYF. In DNA form, the CDR3 reads TGCAGCGTTGCGGGGTCCCCACTTCATCCCACAGATACGCAGTATTTT.